This T cell receptor (beta chain) was sequenced for a study of T cell changes during pregnancy in multiple sclerosis. This clone was observed once. Between the trimmed V and J ends, which lost 0 bases and 3 bases, there was a span of 14 bases. This CDR3 contains 16 residues. Germline V gene lookup returns CDR1 GTSNPN and CDR2 SVGIG (reference sequence). Sequencing was performed with immunoSEQ multiplex PCR; in TCRdb, only in-frame clones are kept and a portion is missing. Counted here are 75,000 to 95,000 clones, approximately 92% occurring once; the ten biggest clones make up around 2%. This TCR derives from a female donor with multiple sclerosis, enrolled in a pregnancy study. This chain uses TRBV30 with TRBJ2-2; the D is unclear. Sequenced here: peripheral blood, sampled after pregnancy. CDR3 loop: CAWSVKAGWDTGELFF. CDR3 sequence (DNA): TGTGCCTGGAGTGTAAAGGCAGGTTGGGACACCGGGGAGCTGTTTTTT.